The sequence of this T cell receptor (beta chain) was determined in a study of identical twins. The CDR3 consists of 14 residues. The germline CDR1 and CDR2 sequences are MDHEN and SYDVKM. The germline V and J ends were trimmed by 2 bases and 6 bases, with 13 bases remaining between them. In TCRdb, the 5' RACE reads were re-called with MiXCR into one record per CDR3 protein. The sample records around 290,000 distinct CDR3 sequences, just under 9.5% being singletons. A further study also used this sample, focusing on yellow fever vaccine responses in identical twins.

Material for sequencing was CD8+ T cells sorted from blood. This TCR came from a woman in her late teens or twenties in good health. The gene calls are TRBV28 and TRBJ1-2, with no clear D. CDR3 region: CASSLAPVRDGYTF. The CDR3 region has the DNA TGTGCCAGCAGTTTAGCCCCGGTCCGGGATGGCTACACCTTC.